Listed below are T cell receptor beta chains from one sample, sequenced in a study of blood T cell repertoires in COVID-19. Only in-frame clones appear in the TCRdb table, and some are missing; sequencing was by immunoSEQ multiplex PCR. Of roughly 80,000 clones in the sample, 91% were seen once. Source material: peripheral blood. The receptors shown here come from a woman in her forties or fifties in a cohort sampled during active COVID-19. CDR3s include the opening cysteine and the closing phenylalanine or tryptophan. A D gene is named only where the DNA matches it firmly. Not every row has a clone size; where given, it reads once, few, many or a size class.

J gene | clone size | V gene | D gene | CDR3 DNA | CDR3 protein
TRBJ2-2 | NA | TRBV5-4 | TRBD1 | TGTGCCAGCAGCGGGACAGGGAGGGGTGACGGGGAGCTGTTTTTT | CASSGTGRGDGELFF
TRBJ2-5 | NA | TRBV5-1 | TRBD1 | TGCGCCAGCAGCTTGGCAGGGGGCTCCCAGCGAGAGACCCAGTACTTC | CASSLAGGSQRETQYF
TRBJ2-5 | NA | TRBV3-1/TRBV3-2 | TRBD1 | TGTGCCAGCAGCCACCCGGGACAGGGTATAGAGACCCAGTACTTC | CASSHPGQGIETQYF
TRBJ2-7 | NA | TRBV7-8 | TRBD1 | TGTGCCAGCAGCCCCGACCAGACAGGGCACGAGCAGTACTTC | CASSPDQTGHEQYF
TRBJ2-7 | NA | TRBV7-8 | NA | TGTGCCAGCAGCCCTCAGACTAGAAAAGCCTCGGATCTGCACTACGAGCAGTACTTC | CASSPQTRKASDLHYEQYF
TRBJ2-3 | NA | TRBV19 | TRBD2 | TGTGCCAGTAGGATGAGCGGGGGGACAGATACGCAGTATTTT | CASRMSGGTDTQYF
TRBJ2-3 | NA | TRBV6-6 | NA | TGTGCCAGCATCCCCCGGGGAGCCACAAATACGCAGTATTTT | CASIPRGATNTQYF
TRBJ2-2 | NA | TRBV7-3 | TRBD2 | TGTGCCAGCAGCGGAGCGGGGGTAGGGGAGCTGTTTTTT | CASSGAGVGELFF
TRBJ2-3 | NA | TRBV5-4 | TRBD2 | TGTGCCAGCAGCTTGGGGGGTGGGGCGGGAGCCGGGGTAGATACGCAGTATTTT | CASSLGGGAGAGVDTQYF
TRBJ2-4 | NA | TRBV2 | TRBD1 | TGTGCCAGCAGTGGCTGGACAGGAGGCATTCAGTACTTC | CASSGWTGGIQYF
TRBJ2-3 | NA | TRBV9 | TRBD2 | TGTGCCAGCAGCAACCTAGCGGGGGTGTCAGATACGCAGTATTTT | CASSNLAGVSDTQYF
TRBJ2-5 | once | TRBV28 | NA | TGTGCCAGCAGTCCCGGGAGTGGGGGTTGGGAGACCCAGTACTTC | CASSPGSGGWETQYF
TRBJ1-2 | NA | TRBV6-1 | TRBD1 | TGTGCCAGCAGTGATGGACAGGGGCATAACTATGGCTACACCTTC | CASSDGQGHNYGYTF
TRBJ2-3 | NA | TRBV6-5 | TRBD2 | TGTGCCAGCAGTTCACTAGCGGGAGGGGAGCAGTATTTT | CASSSLAGGEQYF
TRBJ2-3 | NA | TRBV4-1 | TRBD2 | TGCGCCAGCAGCCAAGATAGGATGTCTAGCGGGATGACAGATACGCAGTATTTT | CASSQDRMSSGMTDTQYF
TRBJ2-2 | NA | TRBV2 | TRBD2 | TGTGCCAGCAGGCCAGGACTAGCGGGGGGCTGGGGCACCGGGGAGCTGTTTTTT | CASRPGLAGGWGTGELFF
TRBJ1-2 | NA | TRBV4-1 | TRBD1 | TGCGCCAGCAGCCGAACCGGGACAGAATATGGCTACACCTTC | CASSRTGTEYGYTF
TRBJ2-7 | NA | TRBV25-1 | NA | TGTGCCAGCAGTGACGGTCTGAGCTCCTACGAGCAGTACTTC | CASSDGLSSYEQYF
TRBJ2-2 | NA | TRBV28 | TRBD2 | TGTGCCAGCACGCCAATCGGACTAGGGAACACCGGGGAGCTGTTTTTT | CASTPIGLGNTGELFF
TRBJ1-5 | NA | TRBV5-5 | TRBD1 | TGTGCCAGCAGCCGGACAGGAGATTTTGAGCCCCAGCATTTT | CASSRTGDFEPQHF
TRBJ2-2 | NA | TRBV5-1 | TRBD2 | TGCGCCAGCAGCCTGGGACTAGCGGGGGGTTCGGCCGGGGAGCTGTTTTTT | CASSLGLAGGSAGELFF
TRBJ2-7 | NA | TRBV5-1 | TRBD2 | TGCGCCAGCAGCTTGCCCACCACTAGCGGGGTCACCTACGAGCAGTACTTC | CASSLPTTSGVTYEQYF
TRBJ2-5 | NA | TRBV12-3/TRBV12-4 | NA | TGTGCCAGCAGGGGAGCGTACCAAGAGACCCAGTACTTC | CASRGAYQETQYF
TRBJ2-1 | NA | TRBV4-1 | NA | TGCGCCAGCAGCCAAATGACACCCTACAATGAGCAGTTCTTC | CASSQMTPYNEQFF
TRBJ2-5 | NA | TRBV7-9 | NA | TGTGCCAGCAGCTTAGAGCGGCAGACCCAGTACTTC | CASSLERQTQYF
TRBJ2-7 | NA | TRBV27 | NA | TGTGCCAGCAGTTTATCTAGCGCTCAGCGCTACGAGCAGTACTTC | CASSLSSAQRYEQYF
TRBJ2-1 | NA | TRBV7-9 | NA | TGTGCCAGCAGCTTACCGGGAACCGAGCAGTTCTTC | CASSLPGTEQFF
TRBJ2-1 | NA | TRBV3-1/TRBV3-2 | TRBD2 | TGTGCCAGCAGCCAAACTAGCGGGGGGGCCAATGAGCAGTTCTTC | CASSQTSGGANEQFF
TRBJ2-7 | NA | TRBV21-1 | NA | TGTGCCAGCTCGGGACAGGGGAAATCCTACGAGCAGTACTTC | CASSGQGKSYEQYF
TRBJ1-2 | NA | TRBV6-6 | TRBD1 | TGTGCCAGCAGTAAACAGACCGGGACAGGGTTCTATGGCTACACCTTC | CASSKQTGTGFYGYTF
TRBJ2-3 | NA | TRBV3-1/TRBV3-2 | NA | TGTGCCAGCAGCCCCCAGGGATATACGCAGTATTTT | CASSPQGYTQYF
TRBJ2-2 | NA | TRBV11-3 | TRBD2 | TGTGCCAGCAGCTCTATAGCGGGAGGGGCTCCCGGGGAGCTGTTTTTT | CASSSIAGGAPGELFF
TRBJ1-1 | NA | TRBV9 | NA | TGTGCCAGCACCAGGGGATCGGCGAACACTGAAGCTTTCTTT | CASTRGSANTEAFF
TRBJ2-5 | NA | TRBV9 | TRBD1 | TGTGCCAGCAGCGTAGGGACAGGGTTGGGGGAGACCCAGTACTTC | CASSVGTGLGETQYF
TRBJ2-2 | NA | TRBV5-4 | TRBD2 | TGTGCCAGCAGCTTGGGCCTGCTAGCGGGGGGACTGAACACCGGGGAGCTGTTTTTT | CASSLGLLAGGLNTGELFF
TRBJ2-1 | NA | TRBV30 | NA | TGTGCCTGGAGTCCGGGATCCTACAATGAGCAGTTCTTC | CAWSPGSYNEQFF
TRBJ2-3 | once | TRBV5-1 | TRBD2 | TGCGCCAGCGGCCGTACTAGCGCTCCTCCGGCAGATACGCAGTATTTT | CASGRTSAPPADTQYF
TRBJ1-4 | NA | TRBV19 | NA | TGTGCCAGTAGTCCCATATTGGGGCTTGAAAAACTGTTTTTT | CASSPILGLEKLFF
TRBJ2-7 | NA | TRBV5-4 | TRBD2 | TGTGCCAGCAGCTTGGCCGGGGGGGCCTCCTACGAGCAGTACTTC | CASSLAGGASYEQYF
TRBJ2-3 | NA | TRBV6-4 | TRBD1 | TGTGCCAGCAGTGACTCGTGGACAGGGAGGACAGATACGCAGTATTTT | CASSDSWTGRTDTQYF
TRBJ1-5 | NA | TRBV5-5 | NA | TGTGCCAGCAGTAATTTAGTGACAGTCAATCAGCCCCAGCATTTT | CASSNLVTVNQPQHF
TRBJ2-5 | NA | TRBV28 | NA | TGTGCCAGCAGTTCCAGGGAGACCCAGTACTTC | CASSSRETQYF
TRBJ2-1 | NA | TRBV4-2 | TRBD2 | TGTGCCAGCAGCCAAGATACGGCGGGGGAGGCCTACAATGAGCAGTTCTTC | CASSQDTAGEAYNEQFF
TRBJ2-5 | NA | TRBV18 | TRBD2 | TGTGCCAGCTCACCACTAATGGCTAGCGGGGGGGAACAAGAGACCCAGTACTTC | CASSPLMASGGEQETQYF
TRBJ2-2 | NA | TRBV6-2/TRBV6-3 | NA | TGTGCCAGCAGTTCGCCCGGGATGGGTACCGGGGAGCTGTTTTTT | CASSSPGMGTGELFF
TRBJ2-7 | NA | TRBV11-1 | NA | TGTGCCAGCAGCCCAAACAGGGACGAGCAGTACTTC | CASSPNRDEQYF
TRBJ1-5 | few | TRBV6-1 | NA | TGTGCCAGCAGTGAAGTAGGCCTTCGAGGGGGAAGGGGACAGCCCCAGCATTTT | CASSEVGLRGGRGQPQHF
TRBJ2-5 | NA | TRBV6-1 | TRBD2 | TGTGCCAGCAGTGAAAGGCTTGCGGGAGCGGGGGAGACCCAGTACTTC | CASSERLAGAGETQYF
TRBJ2-7 | NA | TRBV6-1 | TRBD2 | TGTGCCAGCAGTGAAGGCGGGGGACTAAACGAGCAGTACTTC | CASSEGGGLNEQYF
TRBJ1-6 | once | TRBV18 | NA | TGTGCCAGCTCACCGAGATCTGGGGGACTTAATTCACCCCTCCACTTT | CASSPRSGGLNSPLHF